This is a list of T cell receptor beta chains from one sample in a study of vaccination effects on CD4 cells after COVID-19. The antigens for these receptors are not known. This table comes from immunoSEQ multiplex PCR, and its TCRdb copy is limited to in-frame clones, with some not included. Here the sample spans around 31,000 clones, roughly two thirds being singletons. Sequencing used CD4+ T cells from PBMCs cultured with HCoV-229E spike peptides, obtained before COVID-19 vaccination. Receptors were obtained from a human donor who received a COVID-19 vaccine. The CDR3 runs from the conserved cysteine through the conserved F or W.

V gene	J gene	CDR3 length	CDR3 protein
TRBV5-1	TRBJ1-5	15	CASSAGQGPNQPQHF
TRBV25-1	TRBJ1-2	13	CTSSESTNYGYTF
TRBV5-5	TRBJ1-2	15	CASSLAAGGNYGYTF
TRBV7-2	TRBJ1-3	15	CASSLAAGRGNTIYF
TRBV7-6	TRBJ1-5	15	CASSLGPGKGQPQHF
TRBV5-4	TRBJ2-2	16	CASSIPAGGNTGELFF
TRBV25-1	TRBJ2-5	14	CASTLAGAGETQYF
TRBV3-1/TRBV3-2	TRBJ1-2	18	CASSQLSNVRAASYGYTF
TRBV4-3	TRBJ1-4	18	CASSQDWSAAATNEKLFF
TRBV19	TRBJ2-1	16	CASSIDWDRAIGEQFF
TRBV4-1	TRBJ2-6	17	CASSRGQGAKGANVLTF
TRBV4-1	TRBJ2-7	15	CASSQPRTGRYEQYF
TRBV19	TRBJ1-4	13	CASSPGGPGKLFF
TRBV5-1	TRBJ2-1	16	CASSLAGVYSYNEQFF
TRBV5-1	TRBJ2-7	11	CASSVNYEQYF
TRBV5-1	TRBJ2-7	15	CASSLAPQGTYEQYF
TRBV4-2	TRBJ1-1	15	CASSQGTGKGTEAFF
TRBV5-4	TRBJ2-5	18	CASSTLRVTSGGSQTQYF
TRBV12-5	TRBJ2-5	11	CASGLGETQYF
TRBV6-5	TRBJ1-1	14	CASRAGTGRTEAFF
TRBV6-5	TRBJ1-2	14	CASSYVSQGYGYTF
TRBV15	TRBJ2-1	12	CATSRESLRQFF
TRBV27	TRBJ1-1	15	CASSRSTGRSFKAFF
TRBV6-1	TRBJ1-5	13	CASSEKGSQPQHF
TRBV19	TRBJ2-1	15	CASIQGPGRVGEQFF
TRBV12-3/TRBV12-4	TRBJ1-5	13	CASSLGGVQPQHF
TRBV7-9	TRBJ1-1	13	CASSLNGHTEAFF
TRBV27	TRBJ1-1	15	CASSSSGLLNTEAFF